The source of this TCR beta chain is a study of T cells in Graves' hyperthyroidism and ophthalmopathy. J lost 4 bases, V lost 11 bases, and 6 bases had no gene match. Germline V lookup: CDR1 SNHLY, CDR2 FYNNEI. The CDR3 has 14 amino acids. Uncontrolled infection, other autoimmune disease, pregnancy and lactation each barred patients from inclusion. Only one count was recorded for this clonotype. Researchers amplified the TCR beta CDR3 regions from RNA transcripts. The HTBI set primed first-round TCR CDR3 RT-PCR. TCRdb redid the calling of the multiplex PCR reads with MiXCR, one entry per CDR3 protein. The sample has fewer than 450,000 distinct CDR3 sequences, about 18% seen once.

The genes are TRBV2 and TRBJ2-2, with TRBD2 matching 11 bases. Sequencing was carried out using blood. This receptor was obtained from a woman younger than 45 with Graves' hyperthyroidism that later progressed to Graves' ophthalmopathy. The CDR3 loop is CAVPGLAVTGELFF. The CDR3 bases are TGTGCCGTACCGGGACTAGCGGTCACCGGGGAGCTGTTTTTT.